This TCR beta chain was sequenced in a study of blood T cell repertoires in COVID-19. Enrollees, about 18 to 89 years old, lived in about two dozen US areas. Trimming removed 0 bases at V and 0 bases at J, with 11 bases between. This CDR3 region has 16 residues. Germline V gene sequence: CDR1 SGHRS, CDR2 YFSETQ. The table came from immunoSEQ multiplex PCR; TCRdb's copy has only in-frame clones and leaves some out. The sample shows more than 200,000 clones, roughly 85% of them seen only once. Sequenced input: PBMCs or T cells enriched from blood (not recorded which). This receptor was obtained from a man aged 25 to 45 who had recovered from COVID-19. The genes are TRBV5-1 and TRBJ2-3; D is unresolved. In nucleotides, the CDR3 is TGCGCCAGCAGCTTGGGGGCTCGCTCTAGCACAGATACGCAGTATTTT. This translates into CASSLGARSSTDTQYF.